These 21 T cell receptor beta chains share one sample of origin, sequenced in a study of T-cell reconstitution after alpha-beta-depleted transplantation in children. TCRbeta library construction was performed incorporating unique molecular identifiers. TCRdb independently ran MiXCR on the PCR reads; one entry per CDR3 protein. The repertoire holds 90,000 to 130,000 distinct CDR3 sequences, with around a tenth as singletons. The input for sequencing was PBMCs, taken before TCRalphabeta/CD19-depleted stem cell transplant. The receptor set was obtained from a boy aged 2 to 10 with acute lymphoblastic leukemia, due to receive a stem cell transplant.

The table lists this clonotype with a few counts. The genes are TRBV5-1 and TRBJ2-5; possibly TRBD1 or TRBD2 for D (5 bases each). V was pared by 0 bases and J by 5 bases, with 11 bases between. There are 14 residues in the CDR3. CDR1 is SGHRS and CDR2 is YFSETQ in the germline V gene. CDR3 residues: CASSLELGVETQYF. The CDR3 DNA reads TGCGCCAGCAGCTTGGAACTGGGGGTTGAGACCCAGTACTTC.

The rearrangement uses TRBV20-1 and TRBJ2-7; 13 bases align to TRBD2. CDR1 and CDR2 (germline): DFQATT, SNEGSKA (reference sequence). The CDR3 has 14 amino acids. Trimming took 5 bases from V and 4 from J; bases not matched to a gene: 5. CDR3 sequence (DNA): TGCAGTGCTCCTACTAGCGGGAGGGAGTACGAGCAGTACTTC. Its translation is CSAPTSGREYEQYF.

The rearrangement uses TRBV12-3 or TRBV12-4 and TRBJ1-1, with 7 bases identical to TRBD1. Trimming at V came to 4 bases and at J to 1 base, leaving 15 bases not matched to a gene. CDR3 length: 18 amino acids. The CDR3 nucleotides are TGTGCCAGCAGTTCTGCAGGGAGGGGGCTTCTAAGGAACACTGAAGCTTTCTTT. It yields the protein CASSSAGRGLLRNTEAFF.

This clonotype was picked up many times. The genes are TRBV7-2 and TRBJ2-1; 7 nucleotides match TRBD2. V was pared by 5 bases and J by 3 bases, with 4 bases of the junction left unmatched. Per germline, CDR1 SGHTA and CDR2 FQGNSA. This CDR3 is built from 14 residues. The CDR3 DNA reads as TGTGCCAGCAGCCGGGACTATTTCTACAATGAGCAGTTCTTC. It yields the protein CASSRDYFYNEQFF.

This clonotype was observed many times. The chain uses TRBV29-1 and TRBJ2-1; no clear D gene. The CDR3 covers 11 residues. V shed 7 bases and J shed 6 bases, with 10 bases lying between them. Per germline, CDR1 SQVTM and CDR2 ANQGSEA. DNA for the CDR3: TGCAGCGCTAAACTCGGCAATGAGCAGTTCTTC. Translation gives CSAKLGNEQFF.

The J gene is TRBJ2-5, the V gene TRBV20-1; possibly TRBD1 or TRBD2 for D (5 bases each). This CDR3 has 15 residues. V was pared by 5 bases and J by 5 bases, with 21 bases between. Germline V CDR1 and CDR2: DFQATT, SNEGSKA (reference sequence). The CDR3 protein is CSAYSPGKLGETQYF. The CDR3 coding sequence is TGCAGTGCTTATTCGCCAGGGAAACTAGGGGAGACCCAGTACTTC.

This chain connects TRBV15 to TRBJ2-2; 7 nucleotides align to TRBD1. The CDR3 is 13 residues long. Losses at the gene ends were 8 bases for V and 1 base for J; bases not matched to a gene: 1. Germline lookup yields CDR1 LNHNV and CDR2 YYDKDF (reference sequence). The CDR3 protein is CATGQVNTGELFF. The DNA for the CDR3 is TGTGCCACCGGACAGGTGAACACCGGGGAGCTGTTTTTT. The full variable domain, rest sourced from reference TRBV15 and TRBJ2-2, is DAMVIQNPRYQVTQFGKPVTLSCSQTLNHNVMYWYQQKSSQAPKLLFHYYDKDFNNEADTPDNFQSRRPNTSFCFLDIRSPGLGDTAMYLCATGQVNTGELFFGEGSRLTVL.

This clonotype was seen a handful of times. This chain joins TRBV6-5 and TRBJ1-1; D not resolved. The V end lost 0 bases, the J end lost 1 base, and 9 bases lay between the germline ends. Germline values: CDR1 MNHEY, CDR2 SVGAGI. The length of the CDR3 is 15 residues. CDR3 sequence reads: CASSYSALSNTEAFF. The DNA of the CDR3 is TGTGCCAGCAGTTACTCCGCGTTGTCGAACACTGAAGCTTTCTTT.

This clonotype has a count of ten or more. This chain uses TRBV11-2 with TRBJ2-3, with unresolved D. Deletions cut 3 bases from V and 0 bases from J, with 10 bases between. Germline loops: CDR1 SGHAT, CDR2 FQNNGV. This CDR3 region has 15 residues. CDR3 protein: CASSLYGYSTDTQYF. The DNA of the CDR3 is TGTGCCAGCAGCTTGTATGGGTATAGCACAGATACGCAGTATTTT.

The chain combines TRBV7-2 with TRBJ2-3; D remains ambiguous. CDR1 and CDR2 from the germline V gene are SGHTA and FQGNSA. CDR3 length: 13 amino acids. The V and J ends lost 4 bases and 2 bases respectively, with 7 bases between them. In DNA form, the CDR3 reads TGTGCCAGCAGCTCTCCTCTCACAGATACGCAGTATTTT. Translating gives CASSSPLTDTQYF.

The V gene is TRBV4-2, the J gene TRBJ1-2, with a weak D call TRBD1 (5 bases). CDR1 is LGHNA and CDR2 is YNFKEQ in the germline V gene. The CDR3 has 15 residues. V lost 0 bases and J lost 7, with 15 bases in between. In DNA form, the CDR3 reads TGTGCCAGCAGCCAAGATCCCAGAGGGGCGGGTGGCTACACCTTC. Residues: CASSQDPRGAGGYTF.

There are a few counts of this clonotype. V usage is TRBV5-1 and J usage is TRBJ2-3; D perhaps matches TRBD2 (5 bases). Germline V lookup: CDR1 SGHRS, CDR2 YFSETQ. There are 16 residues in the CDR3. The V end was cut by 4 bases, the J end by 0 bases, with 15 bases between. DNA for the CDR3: TGCGCCAGCAGCCAGAAGAGGGTGGGGAGCACAGATACGCAGTATTTT. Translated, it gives CASSQKRVGSTDTQYF.

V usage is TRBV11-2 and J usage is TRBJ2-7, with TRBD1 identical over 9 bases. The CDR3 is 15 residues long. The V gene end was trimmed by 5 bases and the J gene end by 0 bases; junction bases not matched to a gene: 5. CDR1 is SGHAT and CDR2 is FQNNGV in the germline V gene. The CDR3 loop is CASSPSQGASYEQYF. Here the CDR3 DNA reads TGTGCCAGCAGCCCCTCACAGGGGGCCTCCTACGAGCAGTACTTC.

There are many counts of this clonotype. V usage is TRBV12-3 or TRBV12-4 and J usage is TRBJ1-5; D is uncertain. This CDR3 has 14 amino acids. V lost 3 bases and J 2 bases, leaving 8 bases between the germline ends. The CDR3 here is CASSFEGGNQPQHF. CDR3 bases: TGTGCCAGCAGTTTTGAGGGTGGCAATCAGCCCCAGCATTTT.

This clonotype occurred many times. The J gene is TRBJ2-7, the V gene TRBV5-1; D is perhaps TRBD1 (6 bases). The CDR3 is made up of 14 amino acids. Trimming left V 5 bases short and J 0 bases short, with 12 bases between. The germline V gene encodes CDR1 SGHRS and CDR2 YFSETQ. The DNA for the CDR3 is TGCGCCAGCAGGCGACAGGAGAGCTCCTACGAGCAGTACTTC. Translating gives CASRRQESSYEQYF. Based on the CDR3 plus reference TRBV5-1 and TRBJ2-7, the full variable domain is KAGVTQTPRYLIKTRGQQVTLSCSPISGHRSVSWYQQTPGQGLQFLFEYFSETQRNKGNFPGRFSGRQFSNSRSEMNVSTLELGDSALYLCASRRQESSYEQYFGPGTRLTVT.

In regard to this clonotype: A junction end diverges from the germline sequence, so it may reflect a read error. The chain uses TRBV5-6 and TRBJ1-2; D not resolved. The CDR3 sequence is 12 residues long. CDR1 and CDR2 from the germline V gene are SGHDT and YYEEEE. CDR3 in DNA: TGTGCCAGCAGCCTACTATTGGGTGGCTTCACCTTC. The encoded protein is CASSLLLGGFTF.

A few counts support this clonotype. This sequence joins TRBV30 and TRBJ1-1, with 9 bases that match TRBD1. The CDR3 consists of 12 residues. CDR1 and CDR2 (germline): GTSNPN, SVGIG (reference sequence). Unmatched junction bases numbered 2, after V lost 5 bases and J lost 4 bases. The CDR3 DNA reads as TGTGCCTGGGCGGACAGGGGCACTGAAGCTTTCTTT. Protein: CAWADRGTEAFF.

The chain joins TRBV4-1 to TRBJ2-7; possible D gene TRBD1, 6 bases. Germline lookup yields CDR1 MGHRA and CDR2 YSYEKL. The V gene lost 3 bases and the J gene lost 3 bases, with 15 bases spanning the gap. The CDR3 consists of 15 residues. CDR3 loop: CASSQGASLFYEQYF. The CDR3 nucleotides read TGCGCCAGCAGCCAGGGGGCCTCCCTATTCTACGAGCAGTACTTC.

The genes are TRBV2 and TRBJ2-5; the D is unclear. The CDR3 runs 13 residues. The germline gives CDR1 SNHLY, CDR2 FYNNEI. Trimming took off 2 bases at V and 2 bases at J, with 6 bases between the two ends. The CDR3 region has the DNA TGTGCCAGCAGTGAAAACAGACAAGAGACCCAGTACTTC. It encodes CASSENRQETQYF.

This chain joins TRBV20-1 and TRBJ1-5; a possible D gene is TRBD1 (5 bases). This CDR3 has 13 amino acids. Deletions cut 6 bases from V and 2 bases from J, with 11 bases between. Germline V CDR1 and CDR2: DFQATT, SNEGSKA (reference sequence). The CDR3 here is CSAQGTGNQPQHF. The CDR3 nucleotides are TGCAGTGCCCAGGGTACGGGCAATCAGCCCCAGCATTTT.

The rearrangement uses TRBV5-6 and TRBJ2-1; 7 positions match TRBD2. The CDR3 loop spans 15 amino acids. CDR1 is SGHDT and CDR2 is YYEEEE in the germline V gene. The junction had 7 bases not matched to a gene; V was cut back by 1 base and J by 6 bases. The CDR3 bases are TGTGCCAGCAGCTTGAATCCCCTAGCGGTCAATGAGCAGTTCTTC. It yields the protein CASSLNPLAVNEQFF.